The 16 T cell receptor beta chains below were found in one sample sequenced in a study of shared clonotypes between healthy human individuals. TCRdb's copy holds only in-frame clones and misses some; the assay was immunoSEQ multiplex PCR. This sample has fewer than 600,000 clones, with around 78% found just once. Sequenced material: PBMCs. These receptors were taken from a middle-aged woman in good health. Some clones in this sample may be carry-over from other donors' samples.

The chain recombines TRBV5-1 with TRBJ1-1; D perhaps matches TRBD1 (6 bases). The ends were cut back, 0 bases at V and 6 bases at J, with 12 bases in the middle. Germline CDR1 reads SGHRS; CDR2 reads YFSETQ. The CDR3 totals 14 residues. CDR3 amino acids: CASSLDRAGAEAFF. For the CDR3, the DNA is TGCGCCAGCAGCTTGGACAGGGCGGGCGCTGAAGCTTTCTTT.

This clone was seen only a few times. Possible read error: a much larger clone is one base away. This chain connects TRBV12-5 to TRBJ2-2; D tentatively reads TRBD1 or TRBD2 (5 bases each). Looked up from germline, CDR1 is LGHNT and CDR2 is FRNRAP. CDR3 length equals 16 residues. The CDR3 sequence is CASGLVTGRSTGKLFF. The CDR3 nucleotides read TGTGCTAGTGGTTTGGTAACAGGACGGAGCACCGGGAAGCTGTTTTTT.

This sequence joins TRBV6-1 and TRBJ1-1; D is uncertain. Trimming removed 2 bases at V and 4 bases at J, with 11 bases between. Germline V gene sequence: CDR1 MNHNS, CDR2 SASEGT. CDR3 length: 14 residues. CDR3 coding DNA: TGTGCCAGCAGTGAAAGGGATAGTATCACTGAAGCTTTCTTT. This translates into CASSERDSITEAFF.

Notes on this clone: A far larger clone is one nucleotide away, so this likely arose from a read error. The CDR3 bases are TGTGCCAGTACGCTGAGGGGACAGGGCACCTCTGGCTATGGCTACACCTTC. Its protein product is CASTLRGQGTSGYGYTF. The rearrangement links TRBV19 to TRBJ1-2; 9 positions match TRBD1. Germline CDR1 is LNHDA and CDR2 is SQIVND (reference sequence). J was trimmed by 4 bases and V by 7 bases; bases with no gene match: 16. This CDR3 has 17 amino acids.

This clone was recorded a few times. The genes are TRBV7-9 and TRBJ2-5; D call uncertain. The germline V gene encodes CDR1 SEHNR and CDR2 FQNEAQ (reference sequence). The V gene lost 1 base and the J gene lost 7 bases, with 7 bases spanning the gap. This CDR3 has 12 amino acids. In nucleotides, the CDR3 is TGTGCCAGCAGCTTAGTGCCGGGGACCCAGTACTTC. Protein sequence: CASSLVPGTQYF.

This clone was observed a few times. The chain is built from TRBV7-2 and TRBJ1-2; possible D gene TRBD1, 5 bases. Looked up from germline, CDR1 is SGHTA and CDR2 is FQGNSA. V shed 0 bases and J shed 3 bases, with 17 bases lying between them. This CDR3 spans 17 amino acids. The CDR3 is CASSLAFGGRADYGYTF. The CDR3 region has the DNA TGTGCCAGCAGCTTAGCGTTTGGGGGTCGGGCTGACTATGGCTACACCTTC.

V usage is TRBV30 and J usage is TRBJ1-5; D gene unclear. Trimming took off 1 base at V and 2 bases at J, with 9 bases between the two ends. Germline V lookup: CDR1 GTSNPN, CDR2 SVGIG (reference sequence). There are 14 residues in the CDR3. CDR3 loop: CAWSGQWGNQPQHF. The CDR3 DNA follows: TGTGCCTGGAGTGGGCAGTGGGGCAATCAGCCCCAGCATTTT.

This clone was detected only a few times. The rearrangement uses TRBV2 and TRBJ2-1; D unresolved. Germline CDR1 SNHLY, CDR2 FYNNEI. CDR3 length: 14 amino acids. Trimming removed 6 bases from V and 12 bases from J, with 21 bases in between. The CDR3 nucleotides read TGTGCCAGCAGACCCTCCCAAACTCAGAAGAGGCAGTTCTTC. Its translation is CASRPSQTQKRQFF.

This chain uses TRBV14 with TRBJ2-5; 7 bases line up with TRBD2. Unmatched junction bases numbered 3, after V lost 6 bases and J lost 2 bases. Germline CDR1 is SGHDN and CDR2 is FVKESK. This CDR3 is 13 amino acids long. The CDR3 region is CASRHSGQETQYF. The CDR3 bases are TGTGCCAGCAGACATAGCGGGCAAGAGACCCAGTACTTC.

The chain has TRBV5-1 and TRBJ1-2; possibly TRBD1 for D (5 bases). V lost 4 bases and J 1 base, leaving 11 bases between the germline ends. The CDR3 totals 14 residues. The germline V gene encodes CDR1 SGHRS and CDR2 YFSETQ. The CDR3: CASSPRQNNYGYTF. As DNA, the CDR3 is TGCGCCAGCAGCCCCAGACAGAATAACTATGGCTACACCTTC.

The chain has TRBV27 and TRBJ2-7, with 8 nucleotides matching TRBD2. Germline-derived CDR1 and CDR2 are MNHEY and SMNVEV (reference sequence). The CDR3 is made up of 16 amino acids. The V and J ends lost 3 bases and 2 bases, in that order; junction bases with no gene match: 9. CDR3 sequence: CASSLTVAGRAYEQYF. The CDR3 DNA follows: TGTGCCAGCAGTTTGACCGTAGCGGGACGGGCCTACGAGCAGTACTTC.

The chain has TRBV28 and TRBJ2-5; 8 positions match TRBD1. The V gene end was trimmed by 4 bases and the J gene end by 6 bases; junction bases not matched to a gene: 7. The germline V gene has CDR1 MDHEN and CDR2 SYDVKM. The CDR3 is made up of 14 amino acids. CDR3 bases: TGTGCCAGCAGTTCCAGGACAGGGAGGAAGACCCAGTACTTC. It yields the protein CASSSRTGRKTQYF.

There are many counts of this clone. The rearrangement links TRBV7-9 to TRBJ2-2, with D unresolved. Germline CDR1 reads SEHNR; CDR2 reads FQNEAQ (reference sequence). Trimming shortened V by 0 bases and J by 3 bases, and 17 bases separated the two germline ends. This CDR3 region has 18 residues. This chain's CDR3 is CASSLAWPRTRHTGELFF. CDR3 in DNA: TGTGCCAGCAGCTTAGCTTGGCCCCGGACCAGACACACCGGGGAGCTGTTTTTT.

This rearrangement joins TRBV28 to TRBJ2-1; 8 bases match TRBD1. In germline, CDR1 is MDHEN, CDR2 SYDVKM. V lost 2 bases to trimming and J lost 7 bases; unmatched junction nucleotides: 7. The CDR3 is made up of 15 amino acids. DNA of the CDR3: TGTGCCAGCAGTTTAGGACAGGGCTTCGTTAATGAGCAGTTCTTC. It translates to CASSLGQGFVNEQFF.

The CDR3: CASSLRGAMGYTF. The CDR3 nucleotides are TGTGCCAGCAGCTTGCGGGGGGCGATGGGCTACACCTTC. The J gene is TRBJ1-2, the V gene TRBV5-4, with TRBD1 as a possible D gene (6 bases). V lost 1 base, J lost 8 bases, and 12 bases lay in between. The CDR3 covers 13 residues. Germline CDR1 SGHNT, CDR2 YYREEE (reference sequence). The entire variable domain, with the rest obtained from reference TRBV5-4 and TRBJ1-2, is as follows: ETGVTQSPTHLIKTRGQQVTLRCSSQSGHNTVSWYQQALGQGPQFIFQYYREEENGRGNFPPRFSGLQFPNYSSELNVNALELDDSALYLCASSLRGAMGYTFGSGTRLTVV.

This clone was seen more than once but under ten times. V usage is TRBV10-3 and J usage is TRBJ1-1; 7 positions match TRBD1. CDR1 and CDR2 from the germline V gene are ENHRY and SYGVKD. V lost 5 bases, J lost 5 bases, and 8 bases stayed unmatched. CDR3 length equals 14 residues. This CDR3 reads CAISKDRDRTEAFF. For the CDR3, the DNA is TGTGCCATCAGTAAAGACAGGGACCGAACTGAAGCTTTCTTT.